One sample yielded the 14 T cell receptor beta chains listed below, sequenced in a study of blood T cell repertoires in COVID-19. The method was immunoSEQ multiplex PCR; TCRdb's version includes in-frame clones alone and lacks a portion of them. The repertoire holds roughly 150,000 clones, around 82% seen once, with 4.2% in the top ten. Material: peripheral blood. The receptors stem from a man aged 55 to 70 with acute or convalescent COVID-19.

V gene TRBV7-9 combines with J gene TRBJ2-5, with 7 bases that match TRBD1. Germline lookup yields CDR1 SEHNR and CDR2 FQNEAQ (reference sequence). Unmatched junction bases numbered 4, after V lost 3 bases and J lost 0 bases. The CDR3 length is 15 residues. CDR3 protein: CASSFEGQYQETQYF. The CDR3 nucleotides are TGTGCCAGCAGCTTCGAGGGACAGTACCAAGAGACCCAGTACTTC.

This clone was recorded only once. The V gene is TRBV19, the J gene TRBJ2-2; a possible D gene is TRBD2 (5 bases). The CDR3 covers 16 residues. V lost 6 bases and J 1 base, leaving 15 bases between the germline ends. CDR1 LNHDA and CDR2 SQIVND come from the germline V gene (reference sequence). In DNA, the CDR3 is TGTGCCAGTAGGCAAACAGCGGCCATGAACACCGGGGAGCTGTTTTTT. Translated, it gives CASRQTAAMNTGELFF.

The chain is built from TRBV3-1 (or the pseudogene TRBV3-2) and TRBJ2-7; 8 bases map to TRBD1. Germline-derived CDR1 and CDR2 are LGHDT and YNNKEL (reference sequence). Losses at the gene ends were 1 base for V and 6 bases for J; bases not matched to a gene: 2. The CDR3 contains 13 residues. The CDR3, as DNA: TGTGCCAGCAGCCAAGCAGGGGGCCGCGAGCAGTACTTC. Protein sequence: CASSQAGGREQYF.

V gene TRBV24-1 combines with J gene TRBJ1-5; a possible D gene is TRBD1 (6 bases). CDR1 is KGHDR and CDR2 is SFDVKD in the germline V gene. The V gene lost 9 bases and the J gene lost 2 bases, with 16 bases spanning the gap. The CDR3 is 15 amino acids. The DNA for the CDR3 is TGTGCCACCGGGGACACAGGGATTGGCAATCAGCCCCAGCATTTT. Protein product: CATGDTGIGNQPQHF.

V is TRBV5-1 and J is TRBJ2-7; 14 bases fit TRBD2. The CDR3 sequence is 14 residues long. Germline loops: CDR1 SGHRS, CDR2 YFSETQ. After removal of 4 bases from V and 3 bases from J, the junction contained 0 bases not matched to a gene. The CDR3 region has the DNA TGCGCCAGCAGCGGGACTAGCGGGAGCTACGAGCAGTACTTC. This encodes CASSGTSGSYEQYF. The full variable domain, completed using reference TRBV5-1 and TRBJ2-7, is KAGVTQTPRYLIKTRGQQVTLSCSPISGHRSVSWYQQTPGQGLQFLFEYFSETQRNKGNFPGRFSGRQFSNSRSEMNVSTLELGDSALYLCASSGTSGSYEQYFGPGTRLTVT.

This chain joins TRBV7-2 and TRBJ1-6, with 8 bases matching TRBD1. The length of the CDR3 is 14 residues. Germline trimming cut 3 bases from V and 7 bases from J; bases unmatched to any gene: 2. Germline V gives CDR1 SGHTA, CDR2 FQGNSA. The CDR3, as DNA: TGTGCCAGCAGCTTTAGGACAGGGAATTCACCCCTCCACTTT. It yields the protein CASSFRTGNSPLHF.

Only a few counts were recorded for this clone. This rearrangement joins TRBV7-9 to TRBJ1-6; D may be TRBD1 (6 bases). The V end was cut by 8 bases, the J end by 5 bases, with 16 bases between. Germline CDR1 and CDR2: SEHNR and FQNEAQ (reference sequence). The CDR3 contains 15 residues. CDR3 in amino acids: CASEGERGDNSPLHF. As DNA, the CDR3 is TGTGCCAGCGAGGGGGAGAGGGGTGATAATTCACCCCTCCACTTT.

Remarks on this clone: Additional DNA sequences in this sample encode the identical CDR3. The chain joins TRBV7-9 to TRBJ2-1, with D tentatively TRBD1 (5 bases). Trimming stripped 1 base from V and 3 bases from J, with 10 bases between. CDR1 is SEHNR, CDR2 FQNEAQ, per germline (reference sequence). The CDR3 sequence is 15 residues long. CDR3: CASSLGQGGYNEQFF. CDR3 nucleotide sequence: TGTGCCAGCAGCTTAGGCCAGGGCGGCTACAATGAGCAGTTCTTC.

The chain links TRBV15 to TRBJ2-1; D call uncertain. The CDR3 is 15 residues long. In germline, CDR1 is LNHNV, CDR2 YYDKDF (reference sequence). Trimming shortened V by 0 bases and J by 8 bases, and 14 bases separated the two germline ends. The CDR3 sequence: CATSRDRISTDEQFF. The CDR3 DNA sequence: TGTGCCACCAGCAGAGATCGGATTAGCACCGATGAGCAGTTCTTC.

The genes are TRBV7-9 and TRBJ1-3; D call uncertain. Trimming left V 3 bases short and J 0 bases short, with 6 bases between. Per the germline V gene, CDR1 is SEHNR and CDR2 is FQNEAQ (reference sequence). CDR3 length: 14 residues. The CDR3 region is CASSFAGSGNTIYF. CDR3 sequence (DNA): TGTGCCAGCAGCTTTGCGGGCTCTGGAAACACCATATATTTT.

This clone was seen just once. V gene TRBV6-1 combines with J gene TRBJ2-1, with TRBD2 identical over 11 bases. CDR3 size: 21 residues. V shed 1 base, J shed 3 bases, and the junction held 17 bases outside the gene matches. Germline lookup yields CDR1 MNHNS and CDR2 SASEGT. CDR3 amino acids: CASSEGLAAGSGRGGYNEQFF. The CDR3 DNA sequence: TGTGCCAGCAGTGAAGGCCTTGCGGCCGGTAGCGGGAGGGGGGGCTACAATGAGCAGTTCTTC.

The rearrangement links TRBV6-5 to TRBJ2-7; 9 bases are a match to TRBD1. The length of the CDR3 is 13 residues. The J segment lost 2 bases and the V segment lost 6 bases, leaving 2 bases of the junction unmatched. The germline V gene has CDR1 MNHEY and CDR2 SVGAGI. CDR3 region: CASSRDRAYEQYF. For the CDR3, the DNA is TGTGCCAGCAGCCGGGACAGGGCCTACGAGCAGTACTTC.

The chain has TRBV5-1 and TRBJ2-7, with TRBD2 identical over 9 bases. The CDR3 covers 14 residues. Germline-derived CDR1 and CDR2 are SGHRS and YFSETQ. Losses at the gene ends were 2 bases for V and 3 bases for J; bases not matched to a gene: 3. CDR3 amino acids: CASSFMREGYEQYF. CDR3 sequence (DNA): TGCGCCAGCAGCTTCATGCGGGAGGGCTACGAGCAGTACTTC.

The chain employs TRBV28 and TRBJ2-7; maybe TRBD2 (5 bases). The CDR3 runs 11 residues. In germline, CDR1 is MDHEN, CDR2 SYDVKM. V was cut by 9 bases and J by 5 bases, with 11 bases left in between. The CDR3 nucleotides are TGTGCCAGTCGTCGGAGGAACGAGCAGTACTTC. This codes for CASRRRNEQYF.